These 29 T cell receptor beta chains were sequenced from one sample in a study of blood T cell repertoires in COVID-19. Libraries were prepared by immunoSEQ multiplex PCR; TCRdb keeps only in-frame clonotypes and omits some of them. This sample has around 20,000 clones; approximately 87% occur once, and the top ten carry around 10%. The sequencing input was peripheral blood. These receptors were obtained from a human donor in a cohort sampled during active COVID-19.

Here the CDR3 DNA reads TGTGCCAGCACGGGGTCTTCGAACACCGGGGAGCTGTTTTTT. Protein product: CASTGSSNTGELFF. The chain recombines TRBV25-1 with TRBJ2-2; D is possibly TRBD2 (5 bases). Germline CDR1 MGHDK, CDR2 SYGVNS. Trimming left V 7 bases short and J 0 bases short, with 9 bases between. CDR3 length equals 14 residues.

The rearrangement uses TRBV19 and TRBJ2-1, with TRBD2 as a possible D gene (5 bases). The V end was cut by 1 base, the J end by 1 base, with 17 bases between. Germline values: CDR1 LNHDA, CDR2 SQIVND (reference sequence). The CDR3 is made up of 18 amino acids. CDR3 in amino acids: CASSIAGGKGGSYNEQFF. The CDR3 DNA is TGTGCCAGTAGTATAGCCGGAGGTAAAGGTGGGTCCTACAATGAGCAGTTCTTC.

J is TRBJ1-2 and V is TRBV19; D uncertain. The CDR3 is made up of 15 amino acids. The V gene's germline CDR1 is LNHDA and CDR2 SQIVND (reference sequence). V lost 4 bases, J lost 2 bases, and 14 bases lay in between. This chain's CDR3 is CASSNPAGYNYGYTF. CDR3 DNA sequence: TGTGCCAGTAGTAATCCGGCGGGTTACAACTATGGCTACACCTTC.

The V and J genes are TRBV11-1 and TRBJ2-1; no firm D call. Germline loops: CDR1 SGHAT, CDR2 FQDESV (reference sequence). The CDR3 is 13 amino acids. V was cut by 1 base and J by 9 bases, with 10 bases left in between. CDR3 coding DNA: TGTGCCAGCAGCTTAGGGTTTGTAGCTGAGCAGTTCTTC. It yields the protein CASSLGFVAEQFF.

The chain uses TRBV11-2 and TRBJ2-1; 12 bases are a match to TRBD2. Trimming at V came to 4 bases and at J to 7 bases, leaving 11 bases not matched to a gene. The CDR3 contains 17 residues. Germline values: CDR1 SGHAT, CDR2 FQNNGV. The CDR3 DNA sequence: TGTGCCAGCAGCTCTCGGCTAGCGGGAGGGTATTTAAATGAGCAGTTCTTC. Encoded protein: CASSSRLAGGYLNEQFF.

The chain recombines TRBV18 with TRBJ2-1, with TRBD2 matching 9 bases. Germline CDR1 reads KGHSH; CDR2 reads LQKENI. The CDR3 is 18 amino acids. Losses at the gene ends were 0 bases for V and 2 bases for J; bases not matched to a gene: 8. In nucleotides, the CDR3 is TGTGCCAGCTCACCACCGGGTAGCGGGAGTTCCCCCTACAATGAGCAGTTCTTC. It is translated as CASSPPGSGSSPYNEQFF. The whole variable domain, filled in from reference TRBV18 and TRBJ2-1, reads NAGVMQNPRHLVRRRGQEARLRCSPMKGHSHVYWYRQLPEEGLKFMVYLQKENIIDESGMPKERFSAEFPKEGPSILRIQQVVRGDSAAYFCASSPPGSGSSPYNEQFFGPGTRLTVL.

This chain joins TRBV7-2 and TRBJ1-6; no clear D gene. V gave up 1 base and J gave up 9 bases, with 10 bases separating them. The CDR3 length is 14 residues. CDR1 is SGHTA and CDR2 is FQGNSA in the germline V gene. The CDR3 protein is CASSLEEGPSPLHF. In DNA form, the CDR3 reads TGTGCCAGCAGCTTAGAGGAGGGTCCTTCACCCCTCCACTTT.

The gene calls are TRBV5-5 and TRBJ2-5; TRBD1 matches 7 bases. Germline lookup yields CDR1 SGHKS and CDR2 YYEKEE (reference sequence). The trim removed 4 bases at V and 1 base at J, leaving 4 bases unmatched. The CDR3 contains 14 residues. CDR3 nucleotides: TGTGCCAGCAGCCGAAGGGGGCCCCAAGAGACCCAGTACTTC. Translating gives CASSRRGPQETQYF.

This clone has only one observation. The CDR3 region has the DNA TGTGCCAGCAGTGATCCGGGACTAGCGTCTAGCACAGATACGCAGTATTTT. This translates into CASSDPGLASSTDTQYF. This chain links TRBV5-6 with TRBJ2-3; the match to TRBD2 covers 10 bases. From germline, CDR1 is SGHDT and CDR2 YYEEEE. V shed 5 bases, J shed 0 bases, and the junction held 9 bases outside the gene matches. The CDR3 spans 17 residues.

V usage is TRBV7-9 and J usage is TRBJ1-1; 9 bases fit TRBD1. Unmatched junction bases numbered 8, after V lost 5 bases and J lost 4 bases. The germline CDR1 and CDR2 sequences are SEHNR and FQNEAQ (reference sequence). The length of the CDR3 is 15 residues. The CDR3 sequence is CASSGYGQGITEAFF. CDR3 sequence (DNA): TGTGCCAGCAGCGGATACGGACAGGGGATCACTGAAGCTTTCTTT.

This sequence joins TRBV30 and TRBJ1-2; the D is unclear. The germline CDR1 and CDR2 sequences are GTSNPN and SVGIG (reference sequence). The V end lost 3 bases, the J end lost 8 bases, and 13 bases lay between the germline ends. There are 12 residues in the CDR3. The CDR3 reads CAWRWQANGYTF. The CDR3 bases are TGTGCCTGGAGGTGGCAGGCCAACGGCTACACCTTC.

This chain uses TRBV28 with TRBJ2-7, with D possibly TRBD1 on 5 matching bases. Germline loops: CDR1 MDHEN, CDR2 SYDVKM. This CDR3 region has 15 residues. V dropped 2 bases and J dropped 2 bases, with 13 bases sitting between them. Written as DNA, the CDR3 is TGTGCCAGCAGTTTAAGTCAGGGCGCCACCTACGAGCAGTACTTC. Its protein product is CASSLSQGATYEQYF.

The chain joins TRBV5-1 to TRBJ1-3; D possibly corresponds to TRBD1 (6 bases). Deletions cut 4 bases from V and 0 bases from J, with 11 bases between. Per the germline V gene, CDR1 is SGHRS and CDR2 is YFSETQ. The CDR3 length is 15 residues. Here the CDR3 DNA reads TGCGCCAGCAGCCTAACAGGGAACTCTGGAAACACCATATATTTT. This translates into CASSLTGNSGNTIYF.

The chain is built from TRBV10-3 and TRBJ2-7, with D uncertain. Germline assignment: CDR1 ENHRY and CDR2 SYGVKD. The V and J ends lost 2 bases and 0 bases respectively, with 5 bases between them. The CDR3 is made up of 13 amino acids. The CDR3 loop reads CAISELRSYEQYF. The CDR3 DNA follows: TGTGCCATCAGTGAGCTGCGCTCCTACGAGCAGTACTTC.

The chain has TRBV9 and TRBJ2-5; 9 positions match TRBD2. CDR3 length equals 14 residues. Per germline, CDR1 SGDLS and CDR2 YYNGEE. V lost 2 bases to trimming and J lost 4 bases; unmatched junction nucleotides: 3. In DNA, the CDR3 is TGTGCCAGCAGCGTGCTAGCGGGATCAGAGACCCAGTACTTC. Protein: CASSVLAGSETQYF.

CDR3 sequence reads: CASSVEVGQMGEKLFF. CDR3 DNA sequence: TGTGCCAGCAGCGTAGAAGTCGGACAGATGGGTGAAAAACTGTTTTTT. V gene TRBV9 combines with J gene TRBJ1-4; possible D gene TRBD1, 6 bases. The CDR3 has 16 residues. CDR1 and CDR2 (germline): SGDLS, YYNGEE. V lost 0 bases to trimming and J lost 7 bases, with 16 bases between them.

J is TRBJ2-7 and V is TRBV3-1 (or the pseudogene TRBV3-2), with 9 positions matching TRBD1. Germline CDR1 and CDR2: LGHDT and YNNKEL (reference sequence). CDR3 length equals 18 residues. Unmatched junction bases numbered 12, after V lost 1 base and J lost 2 bases. Here the CDR3 reads CASSQALPSGTGPYEQYF. The DNA for the CDR3 is TGTGCCAGCAGCCAAGCCCTGCCGTCGGGGACAGGGCCCTACGAGCAGTACTTC.

The chain combines TRBV27 with TRBJ2-7, with 7 bases fitting TRBD1. The CDR3 has 15 residues. The junction had 7 bases not matched to a gene; V was cut back by 3 bases and J by 2 bases. CDR1 MNHEY and CDR2 SMNVEV come from the germline V gene (reference sequence). CDR3 nucleotide sequence: TGTGCCAGCAGTTTCCCGGGACAGCCACCCTACGAGCAGTACTTC. Protein: CASSFPGQPPYEQYF.

This chain joins TRBV5-1 and TRBJ2-1; a weak D match, TRBD2 (5 bases). This CDR3 is built from 15 residues. Germline CDR1 and CDR2: SGHRS and YFSETQ. With 0 bases removed from V and 1 base from J, the gap between germline ends came to 8 bases. This CDR3 is CASSLESGSYNEQFF. CDR3 sequence (DNA): TGCGCCAGCAGCTTGGAAAGCGGATCCTACAATGAGCAGTTCTTC. Together with reference TRBV5-1 and TRBJ2-1, the CDR3 gives the full variable domain: KAGVTQTPRYLIKTRGQQVTLSCSPISGHRSVSWYQQTPGQGLQFLFEYFSETQRNKGNFPGRFSGRQFSNSRSEMNVSTLELGDSALYLCASSLESGSYNEQFFGPGTRLTVL.

The chain employs TRBV5-6 and TRBJ2-7; no reliable D call. This CDR3 comprises 11 residues. Germline lookup yields CDR1 SGHDT and CDR2 YYEEEE. Deletions cut 2 bases from V and 7 bases from J, with 7 bases between. CDR3 bases: TGTGCCAGCAGCTTCCGCAGGGAGCAGTACTTC. Amino acid sequence: CASSFRREQYF.

The J gene is TRBJ1-1, the V gene TRBV6-6, with a possible D match to TRBD1 (6 bases). Germline V gene lookup returns CDR1 MNHNY and CDR2 SVGAGI (reference sequence). CDR3 size: 13 residues. Trimming pared 5 bases from V and 6 bases from J, leaving 13 bases between. CDR3 sequence: CASSLGGGAEAFF. The CDR3 nucleotides read TGTGCCAGCAGTCTGGGCGGGGGCGCTGAAGCTTTCTTT.

V usage is TRBV10-1 and J usage is TRBJ2-7; 9 bases map to TRBD1. This CDR3 region has 14 residues. Trimming took 9 bases from V and 3 from J; bases not matched to a gene: 9. The germline V gene has CDR1 WNHNN and CDR2 SYGVQD (reference sequence). CDR3 in amino acids: CARRNPGQGYEQYF. CDR3 nucleotides: TGCGCCAGGCGTAACCCGGGACAGGGCTACGAGCAGTACTTC.

The CDR3 DNA reads as TGTGCCAGCAGAGGTTTGGGGCCGGGTTATTGGAATGAGCAGTTCTTC. Protein product: CASRGLGPGYWNEQFF. V is TRBV6-6 and J is TRBJ2-1; possible D gene TRBD1, 5 bases. V lost 6 bases to trimming and J lost 7 bases, with 22 bases between them. This CDR3 contains 16 residues. Looked up from germline, CDR1 is MNHNY and CDR2 is SVGAGI (reference sequence).

This chain uses TRBV7-3 with TRBJ2-3; D gene unclear. V dropped 1 base and J dropped 6 bases, with 20 bases sitting between them. The CDR3 loop spans 17 amino acids. In germline, CDR1 is SGHTA, CDR2 FQGTGA. Here the CDR3 DNA reads TGTGCCAGCAGCTTAAGAGAGCTCTTCGATTTCATTGATACGCAGTATTTT. Its translation is CASSLRELFDFIDTQYF.

The chain is built from TRBV10-3 and TRBJ2-3; 14 bases match TRBD2. V was clipped by 3 bases and J by 6 bases; unmatched bases: 8. This CDR3 has 17 residues. The germline V gene has CDR1 ENHRY and CDR2 SYGVKD. DNA for the CDR3: TGTGCCATCAGTGAACTGGGACTAGCGGGAGTGGCTGATACGCAGTATTTT. It translates to CAISELGLAGVADTQYF.

The chain employs TRBV28 and TRBJ1-1; the D is unclear. Germline V gene sequence: CDR1 MDHEN, CDR2 SYDVKM. The CDR3 length is 13 residues. V was shortened by 6 bases and J by 5 bases, with 13 bases between the two germline ends. The CDR3 is CASRQGRETEAFF. CDR3 in DNA: TGTGCCAGCAGACAAGGACGGGAAACTGAAGCTTTCTTT.

This chain links TRBV19 with TRBJ2-5, with TRBD1 as a possible D gene (5 bases). CDR3 size: 14 residues. Germline V gene sequence: CDR1 LNHDA, CDR2 SQIVND (reference sequence). Trimming pared 0 bases from V and 5 bases from J, leaving 10 bases between. The CDR3 DNA reads as TGTGCCAGTAGTATAGACAGGGTTGGTGAGACCCAGTACTTC. It specifies CASSIDRVGETQYF. The full variable domain, completed using reference TRBV19 and TRBJ2-5, is DGGITQSPKYLFRKEGQNVTLSCEQNLNHDAMYWYRQDPGQGLRLIYYSQIVNDFQKGDIAEGYSVSREKKESFPLTVTSAQKNPTAFYLCASSIDRVGETQYFGPGTRLLVL.

The CDR3 bases are TGTGCCACCAGCAGAATTACAGGTGAAGCTTTCTTT. It is translated as CATSRITGEAFF. The chain uses TRBV15 and TRBJ1-1; tentatively, D is TRBD1 (5 bases). V shed 2 bases and J shed 7 bases, with 8 bases lying between them. The CDR3 is 12 amino acids. CDR1 is LNHNV, CDR2 YYDKDF, per germline (reference sequence). The full variable domain, rest sourced from reference TRBV15 and TRBJ1-1, is DAMVIQNPRYQVTQFGKPVTLSCSQTLNHNVMYWYQQKSSQAPKLLFHYYDKDFNNEADTPDNFQSRRPNTSFCFLDIRSPGLGDTAMYLCATSRITGEAFFGQGTRLTVV.

The chain employs TRBV14 and TRBJ2-7; D is uncertain. The CDR3 is made up of 14 amino acids. Between the trimmed V and J ends, which lost 3 bases and 1 base, there was a span of 10 bases. Germline V gives CDR1 SGHDN, CDR2 FVKESK. CDR3: CASSQFTQSYEQYF. The CDR3 DNA follows: TGTGCCAGCAGCCAGTTCACACAATCCTACGAGCAGTACTTC.